This T cell receptor (beta chain) was obtained from a study of blood T cell repertoires in COVID-19. The overall study: From the United States, Italy and Spain came samples of acute and convalescent COVID-19.

Trimming stripped 4 bases from V and 4 bases from J, with 9 bases between. The CDR3 length is 13 residues. Germline V lookup: CDR1 MNHEY, CDR2 SVGEGT. Original handling: Amplification of reference gene primers provided the estimated nucleated cell counts. Using immunoSEQ multiplex PCR, the repertoire was profiled, and TCRdb retains in-frame clones only, with some absent. V and J calls and clone size are those listed in that table; D and trimming were worked out from the DNA. The sample consists of approximately 260,000 clones, 86% of them appearing once. This sequence originates from a man aged 18 to 35 with active or convalescent COVID-19. The sample was peripheral blood. The rearrangement links TRBV6-2 or TRBV6-3 to TRBJ2-3, with a possible D match to TRBD1 (6 bases). CDR3 sequence (DNA): TGTGCCAGCAGTTGGGGGCGGGCAGATACGCAGTATTTT. Amino acids: CASSWGRADTQYF.